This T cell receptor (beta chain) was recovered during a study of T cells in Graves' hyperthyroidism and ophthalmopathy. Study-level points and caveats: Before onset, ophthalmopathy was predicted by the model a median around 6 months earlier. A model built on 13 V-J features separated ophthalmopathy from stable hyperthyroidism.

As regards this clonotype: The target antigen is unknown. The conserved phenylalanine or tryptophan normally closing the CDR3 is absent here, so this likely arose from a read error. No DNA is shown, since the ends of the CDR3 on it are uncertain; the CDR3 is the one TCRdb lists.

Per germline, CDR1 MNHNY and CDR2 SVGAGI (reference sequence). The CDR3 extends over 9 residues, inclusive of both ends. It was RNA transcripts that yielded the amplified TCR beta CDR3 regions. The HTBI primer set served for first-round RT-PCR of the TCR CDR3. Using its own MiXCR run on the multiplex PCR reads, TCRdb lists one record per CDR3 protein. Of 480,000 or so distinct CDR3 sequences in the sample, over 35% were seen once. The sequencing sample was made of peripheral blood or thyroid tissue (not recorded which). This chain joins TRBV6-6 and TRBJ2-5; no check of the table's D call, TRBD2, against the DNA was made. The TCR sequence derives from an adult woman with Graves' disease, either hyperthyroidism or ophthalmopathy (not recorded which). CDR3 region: CATQDLSGS.